This record covers a single T cell receptor (beta chain). With 6 bases clipped from V and 7 bases from J, the junction kept 10 bases outside the gene matches. The CDR3 has 17 residues. Germline V lookup: CDR1 SGHTA, CDR2 FQGNSA. The data belong to a study of shared clonotypes between healthy human individuals. Sequenced by immunoSEQ multiplex PCR; TCRdb stores in-frame clones only, minus some. The sample yields about 2.3 million clones, 85% to 95% seen once. This chain uses TRBV7-2 with TRBJ2-1; 15 bases align to TRBD2. The sequenced sample was naive CD4+ T cells from PBMCs. Noted subset: CD45RA+ positively selected. The clonotype comes from a young man in good health. Some clones in this sample may be carry-over from other donors' samples. The CDR3 region has the DNA TGTGCCAGCAGTCCTGGACTAGCGGGAGGGGGTAGGAATGAGCAGTTCTTC. Its translation is CASSPGLAGGGRNEQFF.